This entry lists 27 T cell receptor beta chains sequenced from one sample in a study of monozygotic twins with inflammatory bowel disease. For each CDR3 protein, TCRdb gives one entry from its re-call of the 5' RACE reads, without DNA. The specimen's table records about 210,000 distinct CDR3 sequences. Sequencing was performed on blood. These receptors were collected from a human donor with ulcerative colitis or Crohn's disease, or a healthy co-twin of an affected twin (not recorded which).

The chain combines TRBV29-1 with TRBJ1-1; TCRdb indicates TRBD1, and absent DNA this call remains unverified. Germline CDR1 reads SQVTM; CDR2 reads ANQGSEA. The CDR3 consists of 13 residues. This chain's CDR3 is CSVRRGADTEAFF.

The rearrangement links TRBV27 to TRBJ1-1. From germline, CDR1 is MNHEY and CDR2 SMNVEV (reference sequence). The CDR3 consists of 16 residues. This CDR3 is CASSFRTLTRNTEAFF.

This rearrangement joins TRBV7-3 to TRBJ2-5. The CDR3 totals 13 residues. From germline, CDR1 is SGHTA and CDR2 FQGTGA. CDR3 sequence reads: CASSLDQWETQYF.

CDR3 loop: CASSSGQINQPQHF. The chain has TRBV7-2 and TRBJ1-5; the TCRdb call, TRBD1, lacks DNA for checking. The CDR3 length is 14 residues. Germline-derived CDR1 and CDR2 are SGHTA and FQGNSA.

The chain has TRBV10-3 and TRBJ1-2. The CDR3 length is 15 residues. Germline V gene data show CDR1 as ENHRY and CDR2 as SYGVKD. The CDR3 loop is CAISESRTDKGGYTF.

CDR3 protein: CASSLVGTGGNEQFF. The J gene is TRBJ2-1, the V gene TRBV5-4; no DNA is available, so the TRBD1 call from TCRdb remains unchecked. The germline CDR1 and CDR2 sequences are SGHNT and YYREEE (reference sequence). The CDR3 extends over 15 amino acids.

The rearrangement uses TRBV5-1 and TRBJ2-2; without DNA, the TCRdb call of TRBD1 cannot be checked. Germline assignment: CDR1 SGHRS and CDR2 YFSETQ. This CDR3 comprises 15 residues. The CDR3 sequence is CASSFGQGGTGELFF.

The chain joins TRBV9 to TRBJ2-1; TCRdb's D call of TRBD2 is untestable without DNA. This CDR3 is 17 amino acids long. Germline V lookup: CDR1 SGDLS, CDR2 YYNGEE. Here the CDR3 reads CASSFRDLAGLGNEQFF.

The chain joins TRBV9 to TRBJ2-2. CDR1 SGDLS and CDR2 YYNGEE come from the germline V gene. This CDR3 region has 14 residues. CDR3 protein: CASSGQSNTGELFF.

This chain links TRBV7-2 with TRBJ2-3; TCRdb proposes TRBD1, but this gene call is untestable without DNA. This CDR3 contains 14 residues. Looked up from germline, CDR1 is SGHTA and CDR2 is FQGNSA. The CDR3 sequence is CASSDWTGTDTQYF.

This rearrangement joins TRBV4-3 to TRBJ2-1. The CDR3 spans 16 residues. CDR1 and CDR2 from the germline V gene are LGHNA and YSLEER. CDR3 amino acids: CASSQDEASSYNEQFF.

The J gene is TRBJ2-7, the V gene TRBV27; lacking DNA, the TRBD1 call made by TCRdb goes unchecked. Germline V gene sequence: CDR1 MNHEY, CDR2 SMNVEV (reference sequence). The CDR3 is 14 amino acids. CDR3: CASSLGQGTYEQYF.

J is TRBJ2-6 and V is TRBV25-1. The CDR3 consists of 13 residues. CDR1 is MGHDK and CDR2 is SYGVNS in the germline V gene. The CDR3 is CASSEPGANVLTF. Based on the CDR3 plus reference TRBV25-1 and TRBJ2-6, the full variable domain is EADIYQTPRYLVIGTGKKITLECSQTMGHDKMYWYQQDPGMELHLIHYSYGVNSTEKGDLSSESTVSRIRTEHFPLTLESARPSHTSQYLCASSEPGANVLTFGAGSRLTVL.

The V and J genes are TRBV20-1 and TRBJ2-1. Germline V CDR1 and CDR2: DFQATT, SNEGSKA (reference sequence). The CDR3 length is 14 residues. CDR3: CSVNIAGVYNEQFF.

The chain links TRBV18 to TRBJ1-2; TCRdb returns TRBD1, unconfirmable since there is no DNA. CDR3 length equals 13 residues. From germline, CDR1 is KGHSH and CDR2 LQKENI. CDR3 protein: CASSPRTENGYTF.

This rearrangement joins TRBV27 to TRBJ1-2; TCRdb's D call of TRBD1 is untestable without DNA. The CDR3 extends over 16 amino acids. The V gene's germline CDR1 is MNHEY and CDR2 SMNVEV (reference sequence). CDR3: CASSSIQGAYNYGYTF.

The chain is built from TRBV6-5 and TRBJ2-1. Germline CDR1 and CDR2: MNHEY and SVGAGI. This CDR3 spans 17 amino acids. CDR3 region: CASSYSSLDGPYNEQFF.

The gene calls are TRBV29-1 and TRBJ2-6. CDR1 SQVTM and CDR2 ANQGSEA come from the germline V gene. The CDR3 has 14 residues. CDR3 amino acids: CSADNFSGANVLTF.

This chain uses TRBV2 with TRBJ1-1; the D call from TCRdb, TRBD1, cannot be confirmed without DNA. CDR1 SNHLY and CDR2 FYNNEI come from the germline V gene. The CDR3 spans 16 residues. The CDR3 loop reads CASSEVPTVKDTEAFF. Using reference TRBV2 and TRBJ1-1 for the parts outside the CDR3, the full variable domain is EPEVTQTPSHQVTQMGQEVILRCVPISNHLYFYWYRQILGQKVEFLVSFYNNEISEKSEIFDDQFSVERPDGSNFTLKIRSTKLEDSAMYFCASSEVPTVKDTEAFFGQGTRLTVV.

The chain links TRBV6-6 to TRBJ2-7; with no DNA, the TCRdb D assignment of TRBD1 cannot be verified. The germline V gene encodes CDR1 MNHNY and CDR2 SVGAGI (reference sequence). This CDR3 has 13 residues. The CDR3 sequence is CASGTGGVYEQYF.

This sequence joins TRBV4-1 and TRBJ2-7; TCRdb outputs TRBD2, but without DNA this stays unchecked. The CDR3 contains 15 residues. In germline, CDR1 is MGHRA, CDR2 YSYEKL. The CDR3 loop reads CASSQDVAWEGEQYF.

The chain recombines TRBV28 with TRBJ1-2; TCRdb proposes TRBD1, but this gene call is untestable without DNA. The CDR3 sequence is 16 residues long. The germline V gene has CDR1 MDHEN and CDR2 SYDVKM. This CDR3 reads CASSLERNRGPRGYTF.

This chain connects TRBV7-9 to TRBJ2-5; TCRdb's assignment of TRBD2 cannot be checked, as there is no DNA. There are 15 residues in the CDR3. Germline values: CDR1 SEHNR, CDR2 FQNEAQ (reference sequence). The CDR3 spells CASSRVAGLQETQYF.

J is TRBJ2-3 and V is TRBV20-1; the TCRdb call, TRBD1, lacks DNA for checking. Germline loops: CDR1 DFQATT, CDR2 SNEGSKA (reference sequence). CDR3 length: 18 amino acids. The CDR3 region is CSARDPSGGPQSTDTQYF.

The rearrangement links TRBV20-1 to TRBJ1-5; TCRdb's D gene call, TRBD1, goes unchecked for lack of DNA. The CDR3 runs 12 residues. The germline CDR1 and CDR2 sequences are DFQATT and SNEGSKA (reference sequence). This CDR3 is CSARTGAQPQHF.

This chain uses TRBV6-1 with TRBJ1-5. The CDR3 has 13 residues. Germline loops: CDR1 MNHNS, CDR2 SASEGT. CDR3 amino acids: CASSDYSNQPQHF.

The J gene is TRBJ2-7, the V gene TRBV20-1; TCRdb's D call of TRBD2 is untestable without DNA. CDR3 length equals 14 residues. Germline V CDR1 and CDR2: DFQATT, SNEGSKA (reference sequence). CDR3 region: CSAVGWAGGYEQYF.